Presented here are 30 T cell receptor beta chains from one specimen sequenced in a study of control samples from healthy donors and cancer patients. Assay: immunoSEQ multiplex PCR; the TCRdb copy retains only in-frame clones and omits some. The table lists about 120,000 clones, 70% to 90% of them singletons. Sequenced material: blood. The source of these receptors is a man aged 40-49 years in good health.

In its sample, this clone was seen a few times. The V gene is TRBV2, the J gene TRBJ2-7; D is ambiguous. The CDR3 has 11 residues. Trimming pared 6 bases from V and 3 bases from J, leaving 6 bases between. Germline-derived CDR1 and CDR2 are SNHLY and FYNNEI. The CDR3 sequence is CASRANYEQYF. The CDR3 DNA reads TGTGCCAGCAGAGCCAACTACGAGCAGTACTTC.

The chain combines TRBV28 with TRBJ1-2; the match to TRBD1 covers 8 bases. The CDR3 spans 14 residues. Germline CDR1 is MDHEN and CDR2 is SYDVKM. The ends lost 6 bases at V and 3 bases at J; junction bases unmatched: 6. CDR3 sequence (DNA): TGTGCCAGCAGAAGACAGGGGACGCACTATGGCTACACCTTC. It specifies CASRRQGTHYGYTF.

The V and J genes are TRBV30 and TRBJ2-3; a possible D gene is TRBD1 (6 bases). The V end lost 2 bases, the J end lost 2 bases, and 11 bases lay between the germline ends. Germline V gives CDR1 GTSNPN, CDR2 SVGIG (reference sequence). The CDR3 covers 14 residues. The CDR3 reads CAWSSRGYTDTQYF. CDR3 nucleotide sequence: TGTGCCTGGAGTAGCAGGGGCTACACAGATACGCAGTATTTT.

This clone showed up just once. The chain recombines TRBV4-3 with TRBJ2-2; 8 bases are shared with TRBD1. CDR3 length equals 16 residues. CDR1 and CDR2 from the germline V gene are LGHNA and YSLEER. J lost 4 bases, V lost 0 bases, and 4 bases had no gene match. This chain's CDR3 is CASSQDRDRFTGELFF. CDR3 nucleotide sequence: TGCGCCAGCAGCCAAGACCGGGACAGGTTCACCGGGGAGCTGTTTTTT.

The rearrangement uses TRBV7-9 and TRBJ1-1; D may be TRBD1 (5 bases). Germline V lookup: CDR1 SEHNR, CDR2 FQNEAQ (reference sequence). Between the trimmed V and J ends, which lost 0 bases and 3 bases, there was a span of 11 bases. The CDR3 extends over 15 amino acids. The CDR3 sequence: CASSLAVGGDTEAFF. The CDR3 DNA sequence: TGTGCCAGCAGCTTAGCGGTAGGAGGGGACACTGAAGCTTTCTTT.

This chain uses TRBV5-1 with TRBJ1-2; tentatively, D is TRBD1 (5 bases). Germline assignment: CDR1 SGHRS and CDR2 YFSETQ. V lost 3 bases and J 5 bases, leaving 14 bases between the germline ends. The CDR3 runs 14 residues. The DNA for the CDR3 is TGCGCCAGCAGCTCCGACGGGACCGGGTATGGCTACACCTTC. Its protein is CASSSDGTGYGYTF.

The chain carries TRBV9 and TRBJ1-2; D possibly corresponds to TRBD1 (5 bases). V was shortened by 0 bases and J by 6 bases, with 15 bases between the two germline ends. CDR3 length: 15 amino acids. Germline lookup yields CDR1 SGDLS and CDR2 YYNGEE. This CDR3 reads CASSVESRAFDGYTF. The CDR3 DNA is TGTGCCAGCAGCGTAGAAAGCAGGGCTTTCGATGGCTACACCTTC. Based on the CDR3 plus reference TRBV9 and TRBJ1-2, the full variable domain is DSGVTQTPKHLITATGQRVTLRCSPRSGDLSVYWYQQSLDQGLQFLIQYYNGEERAKGNILERFSAQQFPDLHSELNLSSLELGDSALYFCASSVESRAFDGYTFGSGTRLTVV.

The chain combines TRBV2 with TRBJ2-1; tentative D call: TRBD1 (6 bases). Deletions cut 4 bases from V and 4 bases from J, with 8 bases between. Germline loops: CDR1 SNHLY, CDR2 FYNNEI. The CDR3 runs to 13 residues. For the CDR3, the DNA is TGTGCCAGCAGTGGGACAGTTTACAATGAGCAGTTCTTC. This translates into CASSGTVYNEQFF.

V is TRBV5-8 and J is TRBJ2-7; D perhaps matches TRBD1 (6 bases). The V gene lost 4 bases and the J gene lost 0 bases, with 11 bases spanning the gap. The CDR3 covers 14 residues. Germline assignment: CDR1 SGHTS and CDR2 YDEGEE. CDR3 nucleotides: TGTGCCAGCAGCCTGGGACACACCTCCTACGAGCAGTACTTC. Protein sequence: CASSLGHTSYEQYF. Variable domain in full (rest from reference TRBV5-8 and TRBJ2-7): EAGVTQSPTHLIKTRGQQATLRCSPISGHTSVYWYQQALGLGLQFLLWYDEGEERNRGNFPPRFSGRQFPNYSSELNVNALELEDSALYLCASSLGHTSYEQYFGPGTRLTVT.

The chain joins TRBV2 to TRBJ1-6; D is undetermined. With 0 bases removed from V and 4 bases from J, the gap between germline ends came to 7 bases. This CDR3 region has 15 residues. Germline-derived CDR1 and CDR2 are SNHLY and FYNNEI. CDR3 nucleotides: TGTGCCAGCAGTGAAGCGGCAGCGTATAATTCACCCCTCCACTTT. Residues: CASSEAAAYNSPLHF.

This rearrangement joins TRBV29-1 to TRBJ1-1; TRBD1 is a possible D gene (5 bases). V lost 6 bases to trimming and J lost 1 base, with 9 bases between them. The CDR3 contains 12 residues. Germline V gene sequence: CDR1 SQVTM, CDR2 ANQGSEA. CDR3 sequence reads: CSVTVGNTEAFF. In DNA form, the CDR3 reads TGCAGCGTGACAGTAGGGAACACTGAAGCTTTCTTT.

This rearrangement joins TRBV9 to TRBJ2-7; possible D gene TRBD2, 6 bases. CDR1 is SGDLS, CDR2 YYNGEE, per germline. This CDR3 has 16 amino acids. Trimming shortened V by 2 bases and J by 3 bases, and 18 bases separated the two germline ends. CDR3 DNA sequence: TGTGCCAGCAGCGTCCAGGAGGGGCAGTCTTTCTACGAGCAGTACTTC. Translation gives CASSVQEGQSFYEQYF. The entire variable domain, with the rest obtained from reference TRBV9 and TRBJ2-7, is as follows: DSGVTQTPKHLITATGQRVTLRCSPRSGDLSVYWYQQSLDQGLQFLIQYYNGEERAKGNILERFSAQQFPDLHSELNLSSLELGDSALYFCASSVQEGQSFYEQYFGPGTRLTVT.

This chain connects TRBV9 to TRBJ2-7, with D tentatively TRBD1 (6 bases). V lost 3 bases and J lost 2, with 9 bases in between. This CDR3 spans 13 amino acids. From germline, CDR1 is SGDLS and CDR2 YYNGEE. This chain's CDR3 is CASSGAGAYEQYF. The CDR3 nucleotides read TGTGCCAGCAGCGGGGCAGGGGCCTACGAGCAGTACTTC.

CDR3 sequence: CASSQDETVAKNIQYF. The CDR3 DNA follows: TGCGCCAGCAGCCAGGACGAGACCGTAGCCAAAAACATTCAGTACTTC. This sequence joins TRBV4-3 and TRBJ2-4; D remains unclear. The CDR3 is 16 amino acids. The germline V gene has CDR1 LGHNA and CDR2 YSLEER. The V end was cut by 3 bases, the J end by 0 bases, with 12 bases between.

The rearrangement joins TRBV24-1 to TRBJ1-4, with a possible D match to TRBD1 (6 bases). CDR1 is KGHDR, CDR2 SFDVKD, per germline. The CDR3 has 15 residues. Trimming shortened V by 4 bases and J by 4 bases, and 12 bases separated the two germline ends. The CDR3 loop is CATSDGGAGNEKLFF. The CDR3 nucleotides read TGTGCCACCAGTGACGGGGGGGCAGGTAATGAAAAACTGTTTTTT.

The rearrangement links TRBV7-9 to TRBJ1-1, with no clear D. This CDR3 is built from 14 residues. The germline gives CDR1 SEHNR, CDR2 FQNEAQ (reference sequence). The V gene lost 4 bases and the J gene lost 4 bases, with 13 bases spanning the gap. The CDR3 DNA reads TGTGCCAGCAGCTCAAACAAAAGGAGCACTGAAGCTTTCTTT. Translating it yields CASSSNKRSTEAFF.

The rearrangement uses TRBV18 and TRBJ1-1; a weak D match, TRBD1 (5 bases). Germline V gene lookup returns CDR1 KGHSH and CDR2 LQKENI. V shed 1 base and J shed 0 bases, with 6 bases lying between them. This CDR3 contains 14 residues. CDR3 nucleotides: TGTGCCAGCTCACCACAGGGGATGAACACTGAAGCTTTCTTT. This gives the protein CASSPQGMNTEAFF.

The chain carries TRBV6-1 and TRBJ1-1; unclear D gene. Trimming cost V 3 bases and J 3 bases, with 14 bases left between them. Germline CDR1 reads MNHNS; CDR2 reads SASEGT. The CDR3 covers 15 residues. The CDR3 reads CASSDGLGRDTEAFF. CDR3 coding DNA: TGTGCCAGCAGTGATGGTCTTGGTAGGGACACTGAAGCTTTCTTT.

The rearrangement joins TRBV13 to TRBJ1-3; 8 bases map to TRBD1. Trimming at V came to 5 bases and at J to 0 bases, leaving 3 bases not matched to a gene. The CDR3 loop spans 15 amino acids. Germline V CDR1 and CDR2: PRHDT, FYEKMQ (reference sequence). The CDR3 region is CASSGQGLSGNTIYF. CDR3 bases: TGTGCCAGCAGCGGACAGGGACTCTCTGGAAACACCATATATTTT.

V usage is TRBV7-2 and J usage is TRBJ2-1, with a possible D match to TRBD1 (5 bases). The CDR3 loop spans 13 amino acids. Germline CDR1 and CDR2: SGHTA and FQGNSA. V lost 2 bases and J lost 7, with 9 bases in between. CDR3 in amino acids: CASSLPRANEQFF. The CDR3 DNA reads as TGTGCCAGCAGCTTACCCAGGGCAAATGAGCAGTTCTTC.

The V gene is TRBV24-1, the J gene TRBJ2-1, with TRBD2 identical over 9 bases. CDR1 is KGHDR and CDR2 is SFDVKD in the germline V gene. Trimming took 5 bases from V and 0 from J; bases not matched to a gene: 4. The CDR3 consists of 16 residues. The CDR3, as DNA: TGTGCCACCAGTGGCAGCGGGGGGAGCTCCTACAATGAGCAGTTCTTC. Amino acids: CATSGSGGSSYNEQFF.

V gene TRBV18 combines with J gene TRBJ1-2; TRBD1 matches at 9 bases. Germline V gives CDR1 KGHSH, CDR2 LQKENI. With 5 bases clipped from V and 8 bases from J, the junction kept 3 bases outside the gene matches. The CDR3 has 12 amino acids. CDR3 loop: CASSWDRAGYTF. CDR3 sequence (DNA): TGTGCCAGCTCATGGGACAGGGCCGGCTACACCTTC.

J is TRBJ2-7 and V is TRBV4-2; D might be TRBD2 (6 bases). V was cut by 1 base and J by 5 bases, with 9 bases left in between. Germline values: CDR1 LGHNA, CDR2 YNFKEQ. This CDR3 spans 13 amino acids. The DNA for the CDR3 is TGTGCCAGCAGCCAAGGGGAGGTCCACGAGCAGTACTTC. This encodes CASSQGEVHEQYF.

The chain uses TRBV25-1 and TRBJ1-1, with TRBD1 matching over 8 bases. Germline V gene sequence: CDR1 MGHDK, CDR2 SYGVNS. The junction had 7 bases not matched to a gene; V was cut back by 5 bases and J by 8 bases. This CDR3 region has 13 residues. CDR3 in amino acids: CASSLRTGQEAFF. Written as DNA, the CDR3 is TGTGCCAGCAGTCTCAGGACAGGGCAAGAAGCTTTCTTT.

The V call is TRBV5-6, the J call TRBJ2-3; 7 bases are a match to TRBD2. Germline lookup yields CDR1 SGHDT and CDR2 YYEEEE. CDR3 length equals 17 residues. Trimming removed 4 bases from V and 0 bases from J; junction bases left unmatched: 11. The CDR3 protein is CASSPGGVHPSTDTQYF. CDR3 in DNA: TGTGCCAGCAGCCCGGGGGGTGTCCACCCTAGCACAGATACGCAGTATTTT.

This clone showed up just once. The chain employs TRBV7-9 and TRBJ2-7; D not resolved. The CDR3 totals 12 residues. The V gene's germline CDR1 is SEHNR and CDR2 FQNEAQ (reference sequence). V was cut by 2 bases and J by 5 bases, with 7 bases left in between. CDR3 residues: CASSLRLDEQYF. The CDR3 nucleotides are TGTGCCAGCAGCTTAAGATTGGACGAGCAGTACTTC.

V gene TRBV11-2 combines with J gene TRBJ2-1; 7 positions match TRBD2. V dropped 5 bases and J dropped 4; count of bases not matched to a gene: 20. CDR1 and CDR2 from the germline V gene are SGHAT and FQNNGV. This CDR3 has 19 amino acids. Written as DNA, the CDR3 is TGTGCCAGCAGCGCCAATCGATATCAGGCTAGCGGAAAATACAATGAGCAGTTCTTC. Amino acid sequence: CASSANRYQASGKYNEQFF.

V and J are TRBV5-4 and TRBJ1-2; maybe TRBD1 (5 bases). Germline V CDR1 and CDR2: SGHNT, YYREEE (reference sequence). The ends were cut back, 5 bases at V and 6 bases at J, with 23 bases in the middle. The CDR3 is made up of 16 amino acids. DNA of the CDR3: TGTGCCAGCAGACGCGATAATGGGGGGTTCTATGATGGCTACACCTTC. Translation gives CASRRDNGGFYDGYTF. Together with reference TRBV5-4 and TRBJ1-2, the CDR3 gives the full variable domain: ETGVTQSPTHLIKTRGQQVTLRCSSQSGHNTVSWYQQALGQGPQFIFQYYREEENGRGNFPPRFSGLQFPNYSSELNVNALELDDSALYLCASRRDNGGFYDGYTFGSGTRLTVV.

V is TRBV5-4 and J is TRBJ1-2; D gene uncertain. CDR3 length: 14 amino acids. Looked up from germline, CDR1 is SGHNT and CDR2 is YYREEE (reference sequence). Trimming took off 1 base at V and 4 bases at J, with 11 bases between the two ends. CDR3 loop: CASSLSNRPYGYTF. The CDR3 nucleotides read TGTGCCAGCAGCTTGTCTAACCGACCCTATGGCTACACCTTC.

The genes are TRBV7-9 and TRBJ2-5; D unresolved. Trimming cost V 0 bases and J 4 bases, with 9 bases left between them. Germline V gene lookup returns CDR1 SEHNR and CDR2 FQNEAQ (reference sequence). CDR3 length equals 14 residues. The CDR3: CASSLATDGETQYF. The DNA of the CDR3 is TGTGCCAGCAGCTTAGCGACTGACGGAGAGACCCAGTACTTC.